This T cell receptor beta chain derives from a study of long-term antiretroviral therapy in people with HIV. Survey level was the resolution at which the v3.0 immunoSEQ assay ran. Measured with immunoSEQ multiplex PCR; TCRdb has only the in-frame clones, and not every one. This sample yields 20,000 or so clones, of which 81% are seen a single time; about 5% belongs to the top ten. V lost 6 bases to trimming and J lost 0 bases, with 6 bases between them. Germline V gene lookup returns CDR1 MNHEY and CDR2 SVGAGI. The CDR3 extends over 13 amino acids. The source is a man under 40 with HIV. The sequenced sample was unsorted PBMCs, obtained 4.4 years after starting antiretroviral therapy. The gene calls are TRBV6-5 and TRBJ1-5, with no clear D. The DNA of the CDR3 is TGTGCCAGCAGCATTAATAGCAATCAGCCCCAGCATTTT. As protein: CASSINSNQPQHF.